A single sample gave rise to the 5 T cell receptor beta chains below, sequenced in a study of blood T cell repertoires in COVID-19. TCRdb's table, derived via immunoSEQ multiplex PCR, lists solely in-frame clones and lacks some. The sample has some 260,000 clones, 88% seen once; the top ten hold around 9.6%. The sample consisted of peripheral blood. These receptors all come from a woman between 65 and 79 years old with COVID-19, enrolled during active disease.

The J gene is TRBJ1-2, the V gene TRBV11-2; maybe TRBD1 (5 bases). Germline loops: CDR1 SGHAT, CDR2 FQNNGV. Trimming cost V 1 base and J 0 bases, with 12 bases left between them. This CDR3 is 16 amino acids long. CDR3 residues: CASSLGLGGANYGYTF. The CDR3 region has the DNA TGTGCCAGCAGCTTAGGATTGGGGGGAGCTAACTATGGCTACACCTTC.

J is TRBJ2-5 and V is TRBV25-1; D is possibly TRBD2 (6 bases). This CDR3 is 11 amino acids long. The germline gives CDR1 MGHDK, CDR2 SYGVNS. The V end lost 7 bases, the J end lost 9 bases, and 12 bases lay between the germline ends. The CDR3 reads CASKEGRSQYF. In DNA, the CDR3 is TGTGCCAGCAAGGAGGGGAGATCCCAGTACTTC.

On this clone itself: This sample includes further DNA sequences coding for the same CDR3. The V and J genes are TRBV19 and TRBJ2-2; tentative D call: TRBD1 (5 bases). The CDR3 totals 13 residues. Germline assignment: CDR1 LNHDA and CDR2 SQIVND (reference sequence). Deletions cut 2 bases from V and 4 bases from J, with 5 bases between. In DNA, the CDR3 is TGTGCCAGTAGTATACAGGGCACCGGGGAGCTGTTTTTT. Its protein product is CASSIQGTGELFF.

The V and J genes are TRBV7-8 and TRBJ2-6, with D possibly being TRBD2 (5 bases). The V and J ends lost 2 bases and 2 bases respectively, with 16 bases between them. Germline CDR1 and CDR2: SGHVS and FQNEAQ. This CDR3 is built from 18 residues. The CDR3 sequence is CASSLMGASYTGANVLTF. The CDR3 coding sequence is TGTGCCAGCAGCTTAATGGGAGCTAGTTATACTGGGGCCAACGTCCTGACTTTC.

This clone was recorded a few times. The CDR3 spells CASSLGGNYEQYF. The CDR3 DNA is TGTGCCAGCAGTTTAGGAGGGAACTACGAGCAGTACTTC. The chain couples TRBV28 to TRBJ2-7; tentatively, D is TRBD2 (6 bases). This CDR3 spans 13 amino acids. V lost 2 bases and J lost 3, with 8 bases in between. Germline lookup yields CDR1 MDHEN and CDR2 SYDVKM.